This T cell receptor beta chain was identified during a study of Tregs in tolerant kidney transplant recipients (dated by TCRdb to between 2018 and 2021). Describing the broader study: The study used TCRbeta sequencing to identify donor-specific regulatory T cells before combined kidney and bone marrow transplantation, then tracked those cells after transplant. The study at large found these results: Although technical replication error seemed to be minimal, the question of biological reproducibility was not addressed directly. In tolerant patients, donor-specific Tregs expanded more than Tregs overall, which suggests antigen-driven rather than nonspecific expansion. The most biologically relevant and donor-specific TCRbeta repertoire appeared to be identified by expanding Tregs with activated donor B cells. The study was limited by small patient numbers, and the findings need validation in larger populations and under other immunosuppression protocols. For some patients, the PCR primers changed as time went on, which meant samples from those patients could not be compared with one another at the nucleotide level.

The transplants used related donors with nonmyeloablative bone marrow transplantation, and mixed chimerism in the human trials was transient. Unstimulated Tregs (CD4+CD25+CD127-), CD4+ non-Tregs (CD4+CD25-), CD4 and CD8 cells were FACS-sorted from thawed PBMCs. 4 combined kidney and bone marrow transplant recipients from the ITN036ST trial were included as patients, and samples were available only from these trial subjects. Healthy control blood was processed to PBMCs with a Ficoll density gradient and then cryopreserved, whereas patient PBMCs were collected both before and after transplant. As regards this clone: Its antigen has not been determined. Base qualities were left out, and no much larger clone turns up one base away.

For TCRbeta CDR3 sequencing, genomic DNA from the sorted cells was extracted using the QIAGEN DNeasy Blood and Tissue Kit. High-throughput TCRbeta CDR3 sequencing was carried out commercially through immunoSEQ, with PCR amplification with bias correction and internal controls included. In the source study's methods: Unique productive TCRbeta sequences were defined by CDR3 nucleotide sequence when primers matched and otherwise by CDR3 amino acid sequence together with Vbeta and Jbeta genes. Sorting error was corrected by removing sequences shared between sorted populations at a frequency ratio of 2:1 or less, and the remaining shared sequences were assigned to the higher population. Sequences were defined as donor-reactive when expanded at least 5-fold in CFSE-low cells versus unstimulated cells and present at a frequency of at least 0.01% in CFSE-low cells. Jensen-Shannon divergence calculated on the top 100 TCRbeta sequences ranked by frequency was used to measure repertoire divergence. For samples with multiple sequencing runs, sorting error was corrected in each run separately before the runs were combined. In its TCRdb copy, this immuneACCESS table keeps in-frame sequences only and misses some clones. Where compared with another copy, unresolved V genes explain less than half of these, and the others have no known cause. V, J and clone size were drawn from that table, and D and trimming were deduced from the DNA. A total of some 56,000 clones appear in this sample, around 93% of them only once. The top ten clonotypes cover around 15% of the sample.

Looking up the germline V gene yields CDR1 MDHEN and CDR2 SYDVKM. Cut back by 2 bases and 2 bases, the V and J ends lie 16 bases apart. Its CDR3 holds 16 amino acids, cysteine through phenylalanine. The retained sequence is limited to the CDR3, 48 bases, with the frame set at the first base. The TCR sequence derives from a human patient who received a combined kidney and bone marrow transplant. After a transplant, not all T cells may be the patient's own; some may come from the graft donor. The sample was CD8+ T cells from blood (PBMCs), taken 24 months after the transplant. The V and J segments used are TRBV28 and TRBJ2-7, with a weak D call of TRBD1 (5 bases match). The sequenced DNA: TGTGCCAGCAGTTTACCGGTCCCCGACAGAGCCTACGAGCAGTACTTC. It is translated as CASSLPVPDRAYEQYF.